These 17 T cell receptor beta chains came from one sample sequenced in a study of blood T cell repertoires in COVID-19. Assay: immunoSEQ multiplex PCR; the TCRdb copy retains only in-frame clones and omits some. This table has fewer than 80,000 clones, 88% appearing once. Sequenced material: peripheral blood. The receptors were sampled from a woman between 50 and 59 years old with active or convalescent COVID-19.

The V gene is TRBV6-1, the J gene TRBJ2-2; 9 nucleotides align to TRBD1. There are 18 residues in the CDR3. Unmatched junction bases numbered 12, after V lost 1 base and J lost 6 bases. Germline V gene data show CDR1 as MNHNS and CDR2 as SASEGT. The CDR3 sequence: CASSEGVVGTGIAGELFF. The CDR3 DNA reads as TGTGCCAGCAGTGAAGGTGTTGTCGGGACAGGGATAGCCGGGGAGCTGTTTTTT.

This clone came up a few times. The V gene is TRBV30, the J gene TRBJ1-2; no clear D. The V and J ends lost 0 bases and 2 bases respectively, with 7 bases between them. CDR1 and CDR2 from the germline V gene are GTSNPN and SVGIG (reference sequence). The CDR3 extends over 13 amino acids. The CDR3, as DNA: TGTGCCTGGAGTGTAGCGCTGAACTATGGCTACACCTTC. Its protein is CAWSVALNYGYTF.

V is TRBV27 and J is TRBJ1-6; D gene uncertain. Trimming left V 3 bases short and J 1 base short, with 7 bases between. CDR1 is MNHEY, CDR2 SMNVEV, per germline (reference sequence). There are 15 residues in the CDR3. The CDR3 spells CASSFRASYNSPLHF. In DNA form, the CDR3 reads TGTGCCAGCAGTTTTCGCGCGTCCTATAATTCACCCCTCCACTTT.

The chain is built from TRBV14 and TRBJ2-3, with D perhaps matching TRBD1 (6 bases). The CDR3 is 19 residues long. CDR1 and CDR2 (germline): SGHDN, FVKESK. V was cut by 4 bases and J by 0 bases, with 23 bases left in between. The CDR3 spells CASSPATRDRSSSTDTQYF. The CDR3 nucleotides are TGTGCCAGCAGCCCGGCGACCAGAGACAGGTCCTCTAGCACAGATACGCAGTATTTT.

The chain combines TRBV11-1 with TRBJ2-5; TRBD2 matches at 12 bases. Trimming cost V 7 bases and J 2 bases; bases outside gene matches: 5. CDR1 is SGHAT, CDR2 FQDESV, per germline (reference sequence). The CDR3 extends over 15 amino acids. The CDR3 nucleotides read TGTGCCAGCAACCCGACTAGCGGGAGACAAGAGACCCAGTACTTC. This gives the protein CASNPTSGRQETQYF.

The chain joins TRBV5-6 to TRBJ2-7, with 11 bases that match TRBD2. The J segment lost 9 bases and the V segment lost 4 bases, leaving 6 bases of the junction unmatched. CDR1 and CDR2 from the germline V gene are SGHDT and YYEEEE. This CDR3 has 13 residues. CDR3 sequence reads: CASSLGTSGMQYF. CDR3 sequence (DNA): TGTGCCAGCAGCCTAGGGACTAGCGGAATGCAGTACTTC.

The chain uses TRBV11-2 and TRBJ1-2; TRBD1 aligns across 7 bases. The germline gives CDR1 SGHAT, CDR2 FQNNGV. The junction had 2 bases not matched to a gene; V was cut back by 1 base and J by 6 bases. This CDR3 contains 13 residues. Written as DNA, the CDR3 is TGTGCCAGCAGCTTAGGGGACAGACATGGCTACACCTTC. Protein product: CASSLGDRHGYTF. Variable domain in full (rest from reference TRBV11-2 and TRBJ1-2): EAGVAQSPRYKIIEKRQSVAFWCNPISGHATLYWYQQILGQGPKLLIQFQNNGVVDDSQLPKDRFSAERLKGVDSTLKIQPAKLEDSAVYLCASSLGDRHGYTFGSGTRLTVV.

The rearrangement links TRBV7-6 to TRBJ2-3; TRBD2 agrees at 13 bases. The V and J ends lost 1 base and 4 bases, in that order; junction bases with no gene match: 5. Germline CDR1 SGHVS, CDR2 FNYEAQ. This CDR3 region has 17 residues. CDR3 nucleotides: TGTGCCAGCAGCTTAGACCTTACTAGCGGGAGGGCAGATACGCAGTATTTT. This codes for CASSLDLTSGRADTQYF. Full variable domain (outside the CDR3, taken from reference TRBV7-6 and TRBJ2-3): GAGVSQSPRYKVTKRGQDVALRCDPISGHVSLYWYRQALGQGPEFLTYFNYEAQQDKSGLPNDRFSAERPEGSISTLTIQRTEQRDSAMYRCASSLDLTSGRADTQYFGPGTRLTVL.

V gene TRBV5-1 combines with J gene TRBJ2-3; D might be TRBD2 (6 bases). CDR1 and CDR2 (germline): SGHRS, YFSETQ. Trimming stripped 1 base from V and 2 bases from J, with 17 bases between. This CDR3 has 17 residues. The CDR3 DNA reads TGCGCCAGCAGCTTGACTCGGATCGGCGGGATCACAGATACGCAGTATTTT. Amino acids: CASSLTRIGGITDTQYF.

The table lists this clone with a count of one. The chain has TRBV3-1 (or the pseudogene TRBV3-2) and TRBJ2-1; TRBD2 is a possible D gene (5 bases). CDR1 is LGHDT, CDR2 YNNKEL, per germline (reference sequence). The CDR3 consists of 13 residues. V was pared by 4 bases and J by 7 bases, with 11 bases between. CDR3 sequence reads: CASSLVRGNEQFF. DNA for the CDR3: TGTGCCAGCAGCCTCGTACGAGGGAATGAGCAGTTCTTC.

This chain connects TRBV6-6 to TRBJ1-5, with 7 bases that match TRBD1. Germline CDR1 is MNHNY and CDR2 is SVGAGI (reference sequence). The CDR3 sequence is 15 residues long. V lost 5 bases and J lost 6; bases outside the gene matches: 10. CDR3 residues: CASSPRQGFGQPQHF. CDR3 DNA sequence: TGTGCCAGCAGTCCCCGACAGGGTTTTGGTCAGCCCCAGCATTTT.

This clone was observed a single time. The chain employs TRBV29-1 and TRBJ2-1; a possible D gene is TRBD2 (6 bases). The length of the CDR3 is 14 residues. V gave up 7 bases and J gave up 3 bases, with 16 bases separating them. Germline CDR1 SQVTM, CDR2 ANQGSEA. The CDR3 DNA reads TGCAGCGGGCGAACTAGCTTTATCTACAATGAGCAGTTCTTC. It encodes CSGRTSFIYNEQFF.

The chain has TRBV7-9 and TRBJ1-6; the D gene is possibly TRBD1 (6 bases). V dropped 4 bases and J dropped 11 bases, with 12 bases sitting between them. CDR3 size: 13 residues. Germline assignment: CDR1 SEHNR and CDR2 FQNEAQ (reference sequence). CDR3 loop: CASSSTGSAPLHF. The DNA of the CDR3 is TGTGCCAGCAGCTCCACAGGGAGTGCACCCCTCCACTTT.

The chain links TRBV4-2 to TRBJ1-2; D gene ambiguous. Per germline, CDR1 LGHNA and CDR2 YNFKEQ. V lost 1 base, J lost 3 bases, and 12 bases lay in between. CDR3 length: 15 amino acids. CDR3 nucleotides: TGTGCCAGCAGCCAAGTTGGTAAAACGGACTATGGCTACACCTTC. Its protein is CASSQVGKTDYGYTF.

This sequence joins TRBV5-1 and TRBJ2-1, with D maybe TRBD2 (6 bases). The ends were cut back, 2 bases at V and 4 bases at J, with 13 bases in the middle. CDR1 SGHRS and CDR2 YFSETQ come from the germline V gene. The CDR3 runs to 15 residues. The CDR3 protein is CASSFSGSDYNEQFF. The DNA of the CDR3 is TGCGCCAGCAGCTTTTCCGGGAGTGATTACAATGAGCAGTTCTTC.

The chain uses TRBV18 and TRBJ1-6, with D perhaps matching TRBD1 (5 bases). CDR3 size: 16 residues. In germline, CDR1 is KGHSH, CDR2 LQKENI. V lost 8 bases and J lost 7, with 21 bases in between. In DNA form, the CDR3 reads TGTGCCAGCCCGTTCCCCGGGACTCAGGAGAATTCACCCCTCCACTTT. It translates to CASPFPGTQENSPLHF.

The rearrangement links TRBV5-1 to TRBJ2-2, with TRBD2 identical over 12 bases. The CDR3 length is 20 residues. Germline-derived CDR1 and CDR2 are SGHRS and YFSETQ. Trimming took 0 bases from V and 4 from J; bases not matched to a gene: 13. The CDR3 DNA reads TGCGCCAGCAGCTTGGCCGAGCGGGCTAGCGGGAGGGCTGGCACCGGGGAGCTGTTTTTT. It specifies CASSLAERASGRAGTGELFF.